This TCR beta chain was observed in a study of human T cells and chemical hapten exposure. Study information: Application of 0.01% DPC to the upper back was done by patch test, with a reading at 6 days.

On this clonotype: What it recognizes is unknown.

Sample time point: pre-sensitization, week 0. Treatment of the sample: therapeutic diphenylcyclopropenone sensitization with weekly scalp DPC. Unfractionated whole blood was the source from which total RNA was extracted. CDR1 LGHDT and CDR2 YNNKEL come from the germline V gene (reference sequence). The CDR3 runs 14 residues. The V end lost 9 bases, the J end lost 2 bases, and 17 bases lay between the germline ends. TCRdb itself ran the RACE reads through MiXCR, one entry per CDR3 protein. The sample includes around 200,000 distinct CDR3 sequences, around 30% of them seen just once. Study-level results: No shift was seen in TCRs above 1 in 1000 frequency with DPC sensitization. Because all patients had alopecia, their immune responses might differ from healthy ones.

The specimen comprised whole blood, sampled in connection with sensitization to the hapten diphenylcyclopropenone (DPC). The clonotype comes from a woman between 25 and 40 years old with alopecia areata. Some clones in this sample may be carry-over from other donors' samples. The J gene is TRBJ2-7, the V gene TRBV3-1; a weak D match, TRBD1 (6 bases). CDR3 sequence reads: CASSPWGPAYEQYF. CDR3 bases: TGTGCCAGTTCTCCGTGGGGGCCGGCCTACGAGCAGTACTTC.